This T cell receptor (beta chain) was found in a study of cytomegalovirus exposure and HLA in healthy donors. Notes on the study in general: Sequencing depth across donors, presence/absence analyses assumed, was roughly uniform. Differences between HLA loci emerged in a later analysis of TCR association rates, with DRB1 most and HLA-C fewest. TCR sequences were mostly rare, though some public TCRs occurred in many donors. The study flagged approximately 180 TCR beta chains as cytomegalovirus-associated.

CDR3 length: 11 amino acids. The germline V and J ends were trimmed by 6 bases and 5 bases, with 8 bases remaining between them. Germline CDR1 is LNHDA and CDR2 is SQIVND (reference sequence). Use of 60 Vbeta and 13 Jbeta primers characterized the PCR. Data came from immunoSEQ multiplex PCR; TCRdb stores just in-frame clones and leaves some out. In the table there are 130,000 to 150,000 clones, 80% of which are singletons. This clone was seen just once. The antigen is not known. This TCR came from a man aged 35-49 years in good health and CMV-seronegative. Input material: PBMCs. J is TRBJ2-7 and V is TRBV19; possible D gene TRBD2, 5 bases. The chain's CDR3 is CASSSRDEQYF. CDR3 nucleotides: TGTGCCAGTAGCTCGAGGGACGAGCAGTACTTC.